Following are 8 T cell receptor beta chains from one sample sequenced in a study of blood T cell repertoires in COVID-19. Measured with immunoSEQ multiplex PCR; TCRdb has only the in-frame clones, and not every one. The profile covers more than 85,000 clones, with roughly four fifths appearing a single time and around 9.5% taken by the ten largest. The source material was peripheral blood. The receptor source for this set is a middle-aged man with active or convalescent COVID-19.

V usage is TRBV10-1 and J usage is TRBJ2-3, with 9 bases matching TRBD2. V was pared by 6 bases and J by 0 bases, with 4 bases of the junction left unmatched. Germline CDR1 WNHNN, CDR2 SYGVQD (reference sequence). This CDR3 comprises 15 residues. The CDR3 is CASRGLATSTDTQYF. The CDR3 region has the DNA TGCGCCAGCAGGGGACTAGCTACTAGCACAGATACGCAGTATTTT.

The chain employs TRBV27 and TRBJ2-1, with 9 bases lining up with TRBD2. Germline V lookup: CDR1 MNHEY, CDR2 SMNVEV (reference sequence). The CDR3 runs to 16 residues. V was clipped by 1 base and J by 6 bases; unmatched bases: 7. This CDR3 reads CASSLWLLAGPNEQFF. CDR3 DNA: TGTGCCAGCAGTTTATGGTTACTAGCGGGTCCCAATGAGCAGTTCTTC.

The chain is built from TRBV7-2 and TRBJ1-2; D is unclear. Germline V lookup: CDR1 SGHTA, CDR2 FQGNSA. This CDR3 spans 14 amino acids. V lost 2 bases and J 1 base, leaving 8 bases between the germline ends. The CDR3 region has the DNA TGTGCCAGCAGCTTAACGACGGGTAACTATGGCTACACCTTC. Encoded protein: CASSLTTGNYGYTF.

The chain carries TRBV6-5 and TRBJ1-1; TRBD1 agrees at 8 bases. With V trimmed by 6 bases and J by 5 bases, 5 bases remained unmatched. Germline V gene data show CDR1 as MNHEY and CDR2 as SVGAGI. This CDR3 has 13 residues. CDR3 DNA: TGTGCCAGCAGCGCCGACAGGGGAACTGAAGCTTTCTTT. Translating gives CASSADRGTEAFF.

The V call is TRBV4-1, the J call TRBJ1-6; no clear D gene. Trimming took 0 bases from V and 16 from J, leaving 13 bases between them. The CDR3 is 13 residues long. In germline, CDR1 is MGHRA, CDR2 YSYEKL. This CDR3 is CASSQDLEAQLHF. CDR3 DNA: TGCGCCAGCAGCCAAGATCTGGAGGCGCAACTCCACTTT.

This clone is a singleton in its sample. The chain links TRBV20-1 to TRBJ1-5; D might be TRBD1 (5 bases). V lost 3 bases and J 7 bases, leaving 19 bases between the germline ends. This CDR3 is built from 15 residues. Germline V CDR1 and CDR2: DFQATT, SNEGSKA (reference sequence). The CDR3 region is CSASPQVDSRQPQHF. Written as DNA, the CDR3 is TGCAGTGCTAGTCCCCAAGTCGACAGTCGCCAGCCCCAGCATTTT.

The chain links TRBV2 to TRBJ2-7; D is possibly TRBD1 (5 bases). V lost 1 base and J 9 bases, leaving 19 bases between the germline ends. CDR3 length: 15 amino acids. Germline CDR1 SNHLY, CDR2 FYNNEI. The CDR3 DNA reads TGTGCCAGCAGTGAAGGAGGCTTAGGGGTTGGAAGGCAGTACTTC. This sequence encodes CASSEGGLGVGRQYF.

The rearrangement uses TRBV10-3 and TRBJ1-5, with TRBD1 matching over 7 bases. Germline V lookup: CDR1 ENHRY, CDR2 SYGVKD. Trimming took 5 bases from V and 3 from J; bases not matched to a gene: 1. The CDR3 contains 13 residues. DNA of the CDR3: TGTGCCATCAGTACAGGGGTCAATCAGCCCCAGCATTTT. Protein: CAISTGVNQPQHF.